Listed below are T cell receptor beta chains from one sample, sequenced in a study of T cells expressing NK-cell markers. For each CDR3 protein, TCRdb gives one entry from its re-call of the 5' RACE reads, without DNA. The sample table includes 150,000 or so distinct CDR3 sequences. Sequencing used blood T cells: a sorted CD56 or NKG2C T cell subset, CD4+ or CD8+ T cells, or bulk PBMC T cells (not recorded which). These receptors were obtained from a woman aged 45-65 years in good health. The CDR3 runs from the conserved cysteine through the conserved F or W.

j_gene,len,v_gene,CDR3aa
TRBJ2-1,13,TRBV20-1,CSAIGGREYEQFF
TRBJ2-7,18,TRBV3-1,CASSRKRFEGFSSYEQYF
TRBJ1-4,15,TRBV9,CASSVFSATNEKLFF
TRBJ2-3,13,TRBV6-1,CASSQTSGDTQYF
TRBJ2-7,15,TRBV4-1,CASSPRQGALYEQYF
TRBJ1-2,13,TRBV6-5,CASKGGISYGYTF
TRBJ2-7,13,TRBV27,CASKASDSYEQYF
TRBJ2-7,14,TRBV12-3/TRBV12-4,CASSSSGQEYEQYF
TRBJ2-7,13,TRBV9,CASRGTSVDEQYF
TRBJ1-1,14,TRBV20-1,CSARTTGRSTEAFF
TRBJ2-1,16,TRBV11-3,CASSPNDSSSYNEQFF
TRBJ1-3,13,TRBV30,CAWSLGFGNTIYF
TRBJ1-2,16,TRBV27,CASSFSRTGVHYGYTF
TRBJ1-1,12,TRBV11-2,CASSLGGFGAFF
TRBJ2-3,13,TRBV7-9,CASSPPLEGTQYF
TRBJ1-3,13,TRBV4-1,CASSQDLQDTIYF
TRBJ2-2,15,TRBV10-3,CAISADRDYTGELFF
TRBJ2-1,13,TRBV24-1,CATSDGFGDEQFF
TRBJ1-1,13,TRBV15,CATSRDPNTEAFF
TRBJ2-2,17,TRBV7-2,CASSLAGLAGADGELFF
TRBJ2-7,13,TRBV4-1,CASSQGSDYEQYF
TRBJ2-1,13,TRBV11-1,CASSPGRHNEQFF
TRBJ2-3,20,TRBV15,CATSEPGLAGVGSRSDTQYF
TRBJ1-1,12,TRBV7-9,CASSLQGAEAFF
TRBJ2-1,16,TRBV27,CASSSLTQGPYNEQFF
TRBJ2-3,17,TRBV12-3/TRBV12-4,CASSGILAGGSTDTQYF
TRBJ1-1,13,TRBV29-1,CSVGQGANTEAFF
TRBJ2-7,15,TRBV12-5,CASGLSGRDGYEQYF
TRBJ2-3,15,TRBV7-9,CASSPPLAGVDTQYF
TRBJ1-1,18,TRBV7-3,CASSTHPGTIKMNTEAFF
TRBJ2-2,14,TRBV5-5,CASSLTGGNGELFF
TRBJ2-2,16,TRBV7-6,CASSSPSGSGTGELFF